These 32 T cell receptor beta chains were sequenced from one sample in a study of shared clonotypes between healthy human individuals. Profiling relied on immunoSEQ multiplex PCR, and the TCRdb table lists in-frame clones only, not all of them. The data contain 2 million to 2.5 million clones, 90% to 97% of them singletons. Sequencing used naive CD4+ T cells sorted from blood. Subset here: CD45RA+ positively selected. All receptors derive from a man between 18 and 35 years old in good health.

The chain employs TRBV28 and TRBJ2-1; 8 nucleotides align to TRBD1. Germline CDR1 reads MDHEN; CDR2 reads SYDVKM. This CDR3 region has 16 residues. V lost 4 bases and J lost 2; bases outside the gene matches: 7. The DNA for the CDR3 is TGTGCCAGCAGTTCCCCTCCGACAGGGGCCTACAATGAGCAGTTCTTC. The encoded protein is CASSSPPTGAYNEQFF.

The chain links TRBV5-4 to TRBJ2-1; 7 nucleotides align to TRBD1. The CDR3 covers 19 residues. Trimming cost V 1 base and J 7 bases; bases outside gene matches: 20. Germline assignment: CDR1 SGHNT and CDR2 YYREEE (reference sequence). CDR3 protein: CASSLRTNRGLGAGNEQFF. As DNA, the CDR3 is TGTGCCAGCAGCTTGAGAACGAACAGGGGTCTAGGGGCTGGGAATGAGCAGTTCTTC.

A single count supports this clone. This chain links TRBV30 with TRBJ1-2, with D hard to call. Per germline, CDR1 GTSNPN and CDR2 SVGIG (reference sequence). This CDR3 has 13 residues. V lost 3 bases and J 7 bases, leaving 15 bases between the germline ends. CDR3 region: CAWRFTRALGYTF. The CDR3 bases are TGTGCCTGGAGGTTTACAAGGGCCCTTGGCTACACCTTC.

V and J are TRBV5-1 and TRBJ1-2; 9 bases line up with TRBD1. The germline V gene encodes CDR1 SGHRS and CDR2 YFSETQ. Losses at the gene ends were 0 bases for V and 8 bases for J; bases not matched to a gene: 5. The CDR3 sequence is 14 residues long. The CDR3 loop reads CASSLGQGEEGYTF. DNA for the CDR3: TGCGCCAGCAGCTTGGGACAGGGGGAAGAGGGCTACACCTTC. Looking up the rest from reference TRBV5-1 and TRBJ1-2 gives the full variable domain: KAGVTQTPRYLIKTRGQQVTLSCSPISGHRSVSWYQQTPGQGLQFLFEYFSETQRNKGNFPGRFSGRQFSNSRSEMNVSTLELGDSALYLCASSLGQGEEGYTFGSGTRLTVV.

Remarks on this clone: This specimen includes other DNA sequences encoding the same CDR3. This rearrangement joins TRBV5-1 to TRBJ1-2; possibly TRBD1 for D (5 bases). V was cut by 4 bases and J by 6 bases, with 10 bases left in between. The length of the CDR3 is 12 residues. Per germline, CDR1 SGHRS and CDR2 YFSETQ. CDR3 coding DNA: TGCGCCAGCAGCCCCAGAGGGGATGGCTACACCTTC. Protein sequence: CASSPRGDGYTF.

Here the CDR3 reads CASSYKDYGYTF. The CDR3 DNA sequence: TGTGCCAGTAGTTACAAGGACTATGGCTACACCTTC. The chain links TRBV19 to TRBJ1-2; D call uncertain. Germline loops: CDR1 LNHDA, CDR2 SQIVND (reference sequence). The V gene lost 5 bases and the J gene lost 3 bases, with 7 bases spanning the gap. The CDR3 sequence is 12 residues long.

The rearrangement joins TRBV5-4 to TRBJ1-4, with D tentatively TRBD1 (5 bases). Germline CDR1 SGHNT, CDR2 YYREEE (reference sequence). Trimming left V 0 bases short and J 4 bases short, with 10 bases between. The length of the CDR3 is 15 residues. DNA for the CDR3: TGTGCCAGCAGCTTGGAAGGGGCCCTTAATGAAAAACTGTTTTTT. Amino acids: CASSLEGALNEKLFF. Full variable domain (remainder filled in from reference TRBV5-4 and TRBJ1-4): ETGVTQSPTHLIKTRGQQVTLRCSSQSGHNTVSWYQQALGQGPQFIFQYYREEENGRGNFPPRFSGLQFPNYSSELNVNALELDDSALYLCASSLEGALNEKLFFGSGTQLSVL.

The chain uses TRBV28 and TRBJ1-2, with D hard to call. Germline CDR1 reads MDHEN; CDR2 reads SYDVKM. The CDR3 consists of 14 residues. The V gene lost 1 base and the J gene lost 8 bases, with 14 bases spanning the gap. CDR3: CASSLSGQVGGYTF. In DNA form, the CDR3 reads TGTGCCAGCAGTTTATCTGGGCAGGTCGGGGGCTACACCTTC.

Points on this clone: This sample includes further DNA sequences coding for the same CDR3. V and J are TRBV30 and TRBJ2-7; D is ambiguous. The CDR3 extends over 11 amino acids. The V gene's germline CDR1 is GTSNPN and CDR2 SVGIG (reference sequence). The ends were cut back, 3 bases at V and 0 bases at J, with 3 bases in the middle. This CDR3 reads CAWRSSYEQYF. The CDR3 DNA sequence: TGTGCCTGGAGAAGCTCCTACGAGCAGTACTTC.

This chain connects TRBV27 to TRBJ1-1; 8 nucleotides line up with TRBD1. CDR3 length: 13 amino acids. J gave up 11 bases and V 5 bases, and 10 bases lay outside the gene matches. Looked up from germline, CDR1 is MNHEY and CDR2 is SMNVEV (reference sequence). CDR3 region: CASSRTGRNRAFF. The CDR3 region has the DNA TGTGCCAGCAGTAGGACAGGGCGGAATAGGGCTTTCTTT.

V usage is TRBV5-4 and J usage is TRBJ2-1; possibly TRBD2 for D (6 bases). CDR1 and CDR2 from the germline V gene are SGHNT and YYREEE (reference sequence). Between the trimmed V and J ends, which lost 0 bases and 7 bases, there was a span of 14 bases. The CDR3 is 15 amino acids. CDR3 DNA sequence: TGTGCCAGCAGCTTGGGTAGGGAGGAGCCAAATGAGCAGTTCTTC. Its protein product is CASSLGREEPNEQFF. The full variable domain, rest sourced from reference TRBV5-4 and TRBJ2-1, is ETGVTQSPTHLIKTRGQQVTLRCSSQSGHNTVSWYQQALGQGPQFIFQYYREEENGRGNFPPRFSGLQFPNYSSELNVNALELDDSALYLCASSLGREEPNEQFFGPGTRLTVL.

The rearrangement joins TRBV5-1 to TRBJ2-7; the D call may be TRBD1 or TRBD2 (5 bases each). The V end was cut by 7 bases, the J end by 3 bases, with 14 bases between. The CDR3 runs 13 residues. Germline V gene lookup returns CDR1 SGHRS and CDR2 YFSETQ. The CDR3 is CASQNRDGYEQYF. In nucleotides, the CDR3 is TGCGCCAGCCAGAACCGGGACGGCTACGAGCAGTACTTC. The variable domain in full, completed from reference TRBV5-1 and TRBJ2-7, reads KAGVTQTPRYLIKTRGQQVTLSCSPISGHRSVSWYQQTPGQGLQFLFEYFSETQRNKGNFPGRFSGRQFSNSRSEMNVSTLELGDSALYLCASQNRDGYEQYFGPGTRLTVT.

The gene calls are TRBV6-6 and TRBJ2-5; 7 bases line up with TRBD1. This CDR3 comprises 14 residues. From germline, CDR1 is MNHNY and CDR2 SVGAGI (reference sequence). Losses at the gene ends were 6 bases for V and 5 bases for J; bases not matched to a gene: 9. DNA of the CDR3: TGTGCCAGCAGAAAAGGACAGGTGGCGGAGACCCAGTACTTC. This translates into CASRKGQVAETQYF.

A word on this clone: Sequence at one end of the junction differs from germline and may be a read error. The chain couples TRBV7-7 to TRBJ2-5, with 7 positions matching TRBD2. The germline V gene encodes CDR1 SSHAT and CDR2 FNYEAQ (reference sequence). This CDR3 has 15 residues. CDR3 protein: CASSLGGRLEETQYF. In nucleotides, the CDR3 is TGTGCTAGCAGCTTAGGCGGGAGATTGGAAGAGACCCAGTACTTC.

The chain carries TRBV7-9 and TRBJ2-4, with 12 positions matching TRBD2. The CDR3 is 14 amino acids. Germline assignment: CDR1 SEHNR and CDR2 FQNEAQ (reference sequence). The ends lost 5 bases at V and 9 bases at J; junction bases unmatched: 5. The CDR3 DNA reads TGTGCCAGCAGCCCTAGCGGGGGGGGTGGCATTCAGTACTTC. Translating it yields CASSPSGGGGIQYF.

The chain carries TRBV5-6 and TRBJ2-7; a possible D gene is TRBD1 (5 bases). Per germline, CDR1 SGHDT and CDR2 YYEEEE. The germline V and J ends were trimmed by 4 bases and 3 bases, with 11 bases remaining between them. The CDR3 runs 13 residues. CDR3 nucleotide sequence: TGTGCCAGCAGCCTAGACAGATACTACGAGCAGTACTTC. Its protein is CASSLDRYYEQYF. The full variable domain, its missing parts supplied by reference TRBV5-6 and TRBJ2-7, is DAGVTQSPTHLIKTRGQQVTLRCSPKSGHDTVSWYQQALGQGPQFIFQYYEEEERQRGNFPDRFSGHQFPNYSSELNVNALLLGDSALYLCASSLDRYYEQYFGPGTRLTVT.

The CDR3 sequence: CASSFWTGNEQYF. The CDR3 DNA reads TGTGCCAGCAGCTTTTGGACAGGGAACGAGCAGTACTTC. The rearrangement joins TRBV5-8 to TRBJ2-7; TRBD1 aligns across 8 bases. Unmatched junction bases numbered 3, after V lost 2 bases and J lost 5 bases. This CDR3 is 13 amino acids long. Germline values: CDR1 SGHTS, CDR2 YDEGEE.

The genes are TRBV25-1 and TRBJ1-4; tentatively, D is TRBD1 (5 bases). This CDR3 spans 16 amino acids. Trimming pared 2 bases from V and 8 bases from J, leaving 18 bases between. Germline assignment: CDR1 MGHDK and CDR2 SYGVNS. The CDR3 protein is CASSEAIPTWGEKLFF. The CDR3 DNA sequence: TGTGCCAGCAGTGAAGCAATCCCGACCTGGGGCGAAAAACTGTTTTTT.

J is TRBJ2-3 and V is TRBV7-9, with 11 nucleotides matching TRBD2. The germline V gene encodes CDR1 SEHNR and CDR2 FQNEAQ (reference sequence). CDR3 length: 17 residues. V lost 1 base, J lost 2 bases, and 5 bases stayed unmatched. The CDR3 DNA reads as TGTGCCAGCAGCTTAGGTTCACTAGCGGGAGACACAGATACGCAGTATTTT. As protein: CASSLGSLAGDTDTQYF.

This clone occurred once. The genes are TRBV27 and TRBJ1-4; a possible D gene is TRBD1 (6 bases). CDR1 is MNHEY and CDR2 is SMNVEV in the germline V gene (reference sequence). CDR3 length: 14 residues. Trimming pared 6 bases from V and 5 bases from J, leaving 13 bases between. The CDR3 DNA sequence: TGTGCCAGCAGCCACAGGGACCGGAATGAAAAACTGTTTTTT. This encodes CASSHRDRNEKLFF. The whole variable domain, filled in from reference TRBV27 and TRBJ1-4, reads EAQVTQNPRYLITVTGKKLTVTCSQNMNHEYMSWYRQDPGLGLRQIYYSMNVEVTDKGDVPEGYKVSRKEKRNFPLILESPSPNQTSLYFCASSHRDRNEKLFFGSGTQLSVL.

This clone was recorded only once. The genes are TRBV19 and TRBJ2-2; D is undetermined. V was cut by 9 bases and J by 4 bases, with 21 bases left in between. The CDR3 has 16 residues. Looked up from germline, CDR1 is LNHDA and CDR2 is SQIVND (reference sequence). Written as DNA, the CDR3 is TGTGCCAGCCGAATAGGGTTGGGCACACTCACCGGGGAGCTGTTTTTT. Its translation: CASRIGLGTLTGELFF. The variable domain in full, with the rest retrieved from reference TRBV19 and TRBJ2-2, is DGGITQSPKYLFRKEGQNVTLSCEQNLNHDAMYWYRQDPGQGLRLIYYSQIVNDFQKGDIAEGYSVSREKKESFPLTVTSAQKNPTAFYLCASRIGLGTLTGELFFGEGSRLTVL.

The V and J genes are TRBV28 and TRBJ2-7, with D perhaps TRBD1 (6 bases). Trimming removed 6 bases at V and 4 bases at J, with 16 bases between. Per germline, CDR1 MDHEN and CDR2 SYDVKM. The CDR3 has 14 residues. The CDR3 region is CASRDSRRFYEQYF. The DNA of the CDR3 is TGTGCCAGCAGGGACAGCCGACGTTTTTACGAGCAGTACTTC.

About this clone itself: The sample has other DNA sequences that encode this CDR3 too. The chain has TRBV25-1 and TRBJ1-1; the D is unclear. Trimming stripped 1 base from V and 1 base from J, with 4 bases between. Germline V gene data show CDR1 as MGHDK and CDR2 as SYGVNS. This CDR3 is built from 13 residues. The CDR3 spells CASSEFSNTEAFF. DNA of the CDR3: TGTGCCAGCAGTGAATTTTCGAACACTGAAGCTTTCTTT.

The chain links TRBV6-1 to TRBJ1-1; no reliable D call. CDR1 MNHNS and CDR2 SASEGT come from the germline V gene. Trimming removed 6 bases from V and 0 bases from J, with 5 bases in between. The CDR3 runs 12 residues. The CDR3 sequence: CASRDLNTEAFF. CDR3 coding DNA: TGTGCCAGCAGAGACTTGAACACTGAAGCTTTCTTT.

The CDR3, as DNA: TGTGCCAGCAGCTTAGCGGGACAGTATAATTCACCCCTCCACTTT. Translating gives CASSLAGQYNSPLHF. The rearrangement joins TRBV7-2 to TRBJ1-6, with 7 bases aligning to TRBD1. The CDR3 spans 15 residues. The V and J ends lost 0 bases and 4 bases, in that order; junction bases with no gene match: 0. Germline V gene sequence: CDR1 SGHTA, CDR2 FQGNSA.

This chain connects TRBV19 to TRBJ2-1, with 11 bases identical to TRBD2. J gave up 4 bases and V 7 bases, and 6 bases lay outside the gene matches. CDR1 is LNHDA, CDR2 SQIVND, per germline (reference sequence). This CDR3 spans 15 amino acids. CDR3 protein: CASTQTSGTYNEQFF. CDR3 bases: TGTGCCAGTACCCAGACTAGCGGGACATACAATGAGCAGTTCTTC.

This clone appeared a single time. The chain links TRBV6-6 to TRBJ2-7; a possible D gene is TRBD2 (6 bases). This CDR3 contains 13 residues. Germline V CDR1 and CDR2: MNHNY, SVGAGI (reference sequence). The V and J ends lost 7 bases and 6 bases respectively, with 16 bases between them. The CDR3 DNA is TGTGCCAGCACTGTCCCCGGGGGTAGCGAGCAGTACTTC. Translated: CASTVPGGSEQYF.

Regarding this clone: Additional DNA sequences in this sample encode the identical CDR3. V and J are TRBV5-1 and TRBJ1-5, with TRBD1 matching 8 bases. Germline V CDR1 and CDR2: SGHRS, YFSETQ. This CDR3 region has 15 residues. J lost 7 bases, V lost 0 bases, and 6 bases had no gene match. The DNA for the CDR3 is TGCGCCAGCAGCTTGGAGGCAGGGGGCGGACAGCCCCAGCATTTT. Its translation is CASSLEAGGGQPQHF.

The V gene is TRBV6-1, the J gene TRBJ1-1, with 7 positions matching TRBD1. This CDR3 region has 15 residues. Germline CDR1 MNHNS, CDR2 SASEGT. The ends lost 6 bases at V and 0 bases at J; junction bases unmatched: 7. The CDR3 protein is CASRDEQGMNTEAFF. As DNA, the CDR3 is TGTGCCAGCAGGGATGAACAGGGGATGAACACTGAAGCTTTCTTT.

About this clone itself: This specimen includes other DNA sequences encoding the same CDR3. V and J are TRBV28 and TRBJ1-2, with TRBD1 matching over 9 bases. The trim removed 4 bases at V and 4 bases at J, leaving 1 base unmatched. Germline V gene data show CDR1 as MDHEN and CDR2 as SYDVKM. This CDR3 has 13 amino acids. The CDR3 region is CASSSGQGYGYTF. CDR3 DNA: TGTGCCAGCAGTTCGGGACAGGGCTATGGCTACACCTTC.

The rearrangement uses TRBV10-3 and TRBJ2-3, with D perhaps matching TRBD2 (6 bases). The CDR3 is made up of 12 amino acids. Germline V lookup: CDR1 ENHRY, CDR2 SYGVKD. Deletions cut 7 bases from V and 4 bases from J, with 9 bases between. CDR3 in amino acids: CAIKEGPDTQYF. CDR3 in DNA: TGTGCCATCAAGGAGGGCCCAGATACGCAGTATTTT.

This sequence joins TRBV7-2 and TRBJ1-2, with D maybe TRBD1 (6 bases). In germline, CDR1 is SGHTA, CDR2 FQGNSA. The CDR3 is 17 amino acids. V was trimmed by 4 bases and J by 7 bases, leaving 25 bases between them. As DNA, the CDR3 is TGTGCCAGCAGCTCTCACCAACCGACCGGGGGCGCGGGTGGCTACACCTTC. Its protein is CASSSHQPTGGAGGYTF.